These T cell receptor beta chains were read from a single sample in a study of T cell clones after liver transplantation. Only in-frame clones appear in the TCRdb table, and some are missing; sequencing was by immunoSEQ multiplex PCR. The repertoire has about 12,000 clones, over 65% of them found once; the top ten carry approximately 33%. Sample: CD8+ T cells from blood, taken at the 22-month timepoint. Receptors were obtained from a human patient who received a liver transplant. Part of the T cells may come from the graft donor. The CDR3 runs from the conserved cysteine through the conserved F or W. A D gene is named only where the DNA matches it firmly. Rows may omit the clone size; those that give it use once, few, many or a size class.

TRBJ2-1 TRBV7-9 medium-sized TRBD2 TGTGCCAGCAGCTTCCTAGCGGTTTCCAACAATGAGCAGTTCTTC CASSFLAVSNNEQFF
TRBJ1-2 TRBV28 - TRBD1 TGTGCCAGCAGGAAAACAGGGGCTTACTATGGCTACACCTTC CASRKTGAYYGYTF
TRBJ1-1 TRBV6-6 - - TGTGCCAGCAGTTACACGAGGTTAAACACTGAAGCTTTCTTT CASSYTRLNTEAFF
TRBJ2-2 TRBV7-3 - TRBD1 TGTGCCAGCAGCCGGGGACAGGGTGTTTTCGGGGAGCTGTTTTTT CASSRGQGVFGELFF
TRBJ2-2 TRBV9 - - TGTGCCAGCAGCGTAAACCCCACGAAGAGGGTAAACACCGGGGAGCTGTTTTTT CASSVNPTKRVNTGELFF
TRBJ1-1 TRBV4-3 few - TGCGCCAGCAGCCAAGTAGGAGCGAACACTGAAGCTTTCTTT CASSQVGANTEAFF
TRBJ2-7 TRBV6-1 - TRBD1 TGTGCCAGCACGAGACAGGGGGGCAACGAGCAGTACTTC CASTRQGGNEQYF
TRBJ2-7 TRBV6-5 - - TGTGCCAGCAGTTACTCTGGGTTCGGGGGGCAGTACTTC CASSYSGFGGQYF
TRBJ1-1 TRBV11-1 once - TGTGCCAGCACACCGTCAACGGGGGGGGAAGCTTTCTTT CASTPSTGGEAFF
TRBJ1-1 TRBV5-1 - - TGCGCCAGCAGCTTGGCCGAGGGGGGCACTGAAGCTTTCTTT CASSLAEGGTEAFF
TRBJ1-1 TRBV27 - TRBD1 TGTGCCAGCAGTCCTGACGAAGACAGGGGATATGAACACACTGAAGCTTTCTTT CASSPDEDRGYEHTEAFF
TRBJ1-6 TRBV5-6 few - TGTGCCAGCAGCCCCGTCGGGGGCGGCCCACCCCTCCACTTT CASSPVGGGPPLHF
TRBJ2-2 TRBV19 - - TGTGCCAGTACACAAGTCGGGGGCGCCTTTTTAGTAGCGGGTTACACCGGGGAGCTGTTTTTT CASTQVGGAFLVAGYTGELFF
TRBJ1-2 TRBV11-2 - - TGTGCCAGCAGCAAGCCCTTTGACGGCTACACCTTC CASSKPFDGYTF
TRBJ2-7 TRBV27 - TRBD2 TGTGCCAGCAGTGGCGGGACTAGCGGGAGGTCCTACGAGCAGTACTTC CASSGGTSGRSYEQYF
TRBJ2-7 TRBV27 once TRBD1 TGTGCCAGCACTTTGGGGGACAGGGGTAACCTCTACGAGCAGTACTTC CASTLGDRGNLYEQYF
TRBJ2-1 TRBV13 - - TGTGCCAGCAGCTTAGGCCGAAGCGGCAATGAGCAGTTCTTC CASSLGRSGNEQFF
TRBJ2-3 TRBV6-5 - - TGTGCCAGCAGTTACGCAGGCACAGATACGCAGTATTTT CASSYAGTDTQYF
TRBJ2-5 TRBV29-1 - TRBD1 TGCAGCGTTGAAGATCGCGGGTTCAGGGGGCGAGAGACCCAGTACTTC CSVEDRGFRGRETQYF
TRBJ2-1 TRBV11-1 - TRBD2 TGTGCCAGCAGCCCCCGGACTAGCGGTTACAATGAGCAGTTCTTC CASSPRTSGYNEQFF
TRBJ2-1 TRBV18 - TRBD1 TGTGCCAGCTCACCTCAACAGGACGGGACAGGTGAGCAGTTCTTC CASSPQQDGTGEQFF
TRBJ2-2 TRBV7-6 - TRBD1 TGTGCCAGCAGCCCGCACGGAACACAGGGGATCGGGGAGCTGTTTTTT CASSPHGTQGIGELFF